These T cell receptor beta chains were read from a single sample in a study of shared clonotypes between healthy human individuals. TCRdb's copy holds only in-frame clones and misses some; the assay was immunoSEQ multiplex PCR. The repertoire consists of some 2,500,000 clones, with roughly 90% occurring once and the leading ten covering approximately 0.39%. The sequenced sample was naive CD4+ T cells from PBMCs. These receptors all come from a man aged 18 to 30 in good health. Some clones in this sample may be carry-over from other donors' samples. CDR3s include the opening cysteine and the closing phenylalanine or tryptophan. D genes are given only for firm matches. Some rows have no size entry. The others give once, few or many, or a class for an expanded clone.

size: .
V: TRBV5-6
D: .
J: TRBJ1-3
DNA: TGTGCCAGCAGCTTGGAAGGGGTGGCTGGAAACACCATATATTTT
CDR3: CASSLEGVAGNTIYF

size: .
V: TRBV5-4
D: .
J: TRBJ2-4
DNA: TGTGCCAGCAGCTCGGACACTAGGGGGCGGGAAGCCAAAAACATTCAGTACTTC
CDR3: CASSSDTRGREAKNIQYF

size: .
V: TRBV28
D: .
J: TRBJ2-7
DNA: TGTGCCAGCAGTTTGATTGCAGGGGGGGCCGAGCAGTACTTC
CDR3: CASSLIAGGAEQYF

size: .
V: TRBV6-5
D: TRBD2
J: TRBJ2-7
DNA: TGTGCCAGCAGCCCCCGGGACTACCCGACCTACGAGCAGTACTTC
CDR3: CASSPRDYPTYEQYF

size: .
V: TRBV10-3
D: TRBD2
J: TRBJ2-5
DNA: TGTGCCATCAGTGCCGCGGGGGACTACTCTTGGTACTTC
CDR3: CAISAAGDYSWYF

size: .
V: TRBV7-2
D: TRBD2
J: TRBJ2-1
DNA: TGTGCCAGCAGCTTGGGACTAGCGGGAAATGAGCAGTTCTTC
CDR3: CASSLGLAGNEQFF

size: .
V: TRBV2
D: .
J: TRBJ1-2
DNA: TGTGCCAGCAGTGAAGGTTCCCCATCCCAGGGCTACACCTTC
CDR3: CASSEGSPSQGYTF

size: .
V: TRBV7-8
D: .
J: TRBJ1-5
DNA: TGTGCCAGCAGCTTAGCTTCCGGCGATCAGCCCCAGCATTTT
CDR3: CASSLASGDQPQHF

size: .
V: TRBV9
D: .
J: TRBJ2-7
DNA: TGTGCCAGCAGCGTTAGGGAAAACGAGCAGTACTTC
CDR3: CASSVRENEQYF

size: .
V: TRBV28
D: TRBD2
J: TRBJ2-1
DNA: TGTGCCAGCAGTTCCCCAACAAGCGGGAGAATCGGTTTTGAGCAGTTCTTC
CDR3: CASSSPTSGRIGFEQFF

size: .
V: TRBV7-6
D: .
J: TRBJ1-3
DNA: TGTGCCAGCAGCCGGACACTCGGAAACACCATATATTTT
CDR3: CASSRTLGNTIYF

size: .
V: TRBV4-2
D: .
J: TRBJ2-7
DNA: TGTGCCAGCAGCCAAGTGTTTTCCCCTAGCACCGCCTACGAGCAGTACTTC
CDR3: CASSQVFSPSTAYEQYF

size: .
V: TRBV29-1
D: .
J: TRBJ1-1
DNA: TGCAGCGTTGGACCCCAGGTAGGGAACACTGAAGCTTTCTTT
CDR3: CSVGPQVGNTEAFF

size: .
V: TRBV5-1
D: TRBD2
J: TRBJ2-1
DNA: TGCGCCAGCAGCTCCCTAGCGGGAGGTCGCAATGAGCAGTTCTTC
CDR3: CASSSLAGGRNEQFF

size: .
V: TRBV7-8
D: .
J: TRBJ2-4
DNA: TGTGCCAGCAGCTTAGACGGTGTAGCGTTGGCGATTCAGTACTTC
CDR3: CASSLDGVALAIQYF

size: once
V: TRBV7-2
D: .
J: TRBJ2-7
DNA: TGTGCCAGCAGCACGACAGGCTACGAGCAGTACTTC
CDR3: CASSTTGYEQYF

size: .
V: TRBV18
D: TRBD1
J: TRBJ1-2
DNA: TGTGCCAGCTCACCATTCAGAACAGGGGACGGAAGCGGCTACACCTTC
CDR3: CASSPFRTGDGSGYTF

size: .
V: TRBV28
D: TRBD1
J: TRBJ2-7
DNA: TGTGCCAGCAGTTTCGAGACAGGGGCTACCTACGAGCAGTACTTC
CDR3: CASSFETGATYEQYF

size: .
V: TRBV5-1
D: .
J: TRBJ2-7
DNA: TGCGCCAGCAGTGCTCGTGGCGGAGGTAGCTCCTACGAGCAGTACTTC
CDR3: CASSARGGGSSYEQYF

size: .
V: TRBV9
D: .
J: TRBJ2-7
DNA: TGTGCCAGCAGCGTAGAGGGGGGATCTCACGAGCAGTACTTC
CDR3: CASSVEGGSHEQYF